This T cell receptor (beta chain) was observed in a study of T cells in Graves' hyperthyroidism and ophthalmopathy. Regions amplified from RNA transcripts were the TCR beta CDR3 regions. HTBI primers were the set used in a first-round RT-PCR of the TCR CDR3. TCRdb called the multiplex PCR reads again in MiXCR, with one record for every CDR3 protein. The sample contains 500,000 to 650,000 distinct CDR3 sequences, around 50% of which appear only once. Germline loops: CDR1 MDHEN, CDR2 SYDVKM. The CDR3 has 15 amino acids. Trimming at V came to 2 bases and at J to 1 base, leaving 4 bases not matched to a gene. Study-wide results and caveats: With a median lead of around 6.7 months before onset, the model predicted ophthalmopathy.

Those patients with uncontrolled infection, other autoimmune disease, pregnancy or lactation were excluded. This clonotype has just a few counts. Antigen specificity is unknown. The chain is built from TRBV28 and TRBJ2-5, with 7 bases aligning to TRBD2. The TCR originated in an adult woman with Graves' disease, either hyperthyroidism or ophthalmopathy (not recorded which). Sequenced sample: peripheral blood or thyroid tissue (not recorded which). The CDR3 sequence is CASSLLADVQETQYF. In nucleotides, the CDR3 is TGTGCCAGCAGTTTACTAGCGGATGTCCAAGAGACCCAGTACTTC.